The 32 T cell receptor beta chains in this list originate from one sample, sequenced in a study of cytomegalovirus exposure and HLA in healthy donors. PCR employed 60 Vbeta and 13 Jbeta primers. Method: immunoSEQ multiplex PCR; TCRdb's copy keeps in-frame clones and lacks some. The sample yields around 98,000 clones, approximately 79% seen once. The sample consisted of PBMCs. The source is a middle-aged woman in good health and CMV-seronegative.

The rearrangement links TRBV5-8 to TRBJ2-7; 7 positions agree with TRBD2. The trim removed 10 bases at V and 2 bases at J, leaving 12 bases unmatched. The CDR3 is 14 amino acids. The germline V gene encodes CDR1 SGHTS and CDR2 YDEGEE. The CDR3 is CAGRGTTSPYEQYF. The CDR3 DNA is TGTGCCGGACGCGGGACTACCTCCCCCTACGAGCAGTACTTC.

The chain couples TRBV5-1 to TRBJ2-7, with TRBD1 identical over 9 bases. The germline CDR1 and CDR2 sequences are SGHRS and YFSETQ. The length of the CDR3 is 11 residues. The J segment lost 3 bases and the V segment lost 8 bases, leaving 0 bases of the junction unmatched. The CDR3 sequence: CARDRGYEQYF. The CDR3 nucleotides are TGCGCCAGGGACAGGGGCTACGAGCAGTACTTC.

V is TRBV28 and J is TRBJ1-4; TRBD1 is a possible D gene (5 bases). Germline V CDR1 and CDR2: MDHEN, SYDVKM. Trimming pared 4 bases from V and 2 bases from J, leaving 11 bases between. The CDR3 length is 15 residues. In DNA form, the CDR3 reads TGTGCCAGCAGTTCACCCACAGGCACTAATGAAAAACTGTTTTTT. Translated: CASSSPTGTNEKLFF.

This clone was detected only a few times. V gene TRBV30 combines with J gene TRBJ1-1; 9 bases are shared with TRBD1. CDR1 is GTSNPN, CDR2 SVGIG, per germline (reference sequence). V shed 4 bases and J 3 bases; nucleotides not matched to a gene: 6. This CDR3 has 14 amino acids. The CDR3 reads CAWTLGQGHTEAFF. The DNA for the CDR3 is TGTGCCTGGACCCTGGGACAGGGCCACACTGAAGCTTTCTTT. The full variable domain, rest sourced from reference TRBV30 and TRBJ1-1, is SQTIHQWPATLVQPVGSPLSLECTVEGTSNPNLYWYRQAAGRGLQLLFYSVGIGQISSEVPQNLSASRPQDRQFILSSKKLLLSDSGFYLCAWTLGQGHTEAFFGQGTRLTVV.

The gene calls are TRBV30 and TRBJ2-7; D possibly corresponds to TRBD2 (5 bases). CDR1 GTSNPN and CDR2 SVGIG come from the germline V gene (reference sequence). This CDR3 has 15 residues. Trimming pared 0 bases from V and 0 bases from J, leaving 12 bases between. CDR3: CAWSVRGPLSYEQYF. CDR3 bases: TGTGCCTGGAGTGTAAGAGGGCCCCTCTCCTACGAGCAGTACTTC.

This clone was picked up a small number of times. V gene TRBV7-2 combines with J gene TRBJ1-5; 9 bases are shared with TRBD1. Germline assignment: CDR1 SGHTA and CDR2 FQGNSA. With 5 bases clipped from V and 6 bases from J, the junction kept 8 bases outside the gene matches. This CDR3 is built from 15 residues. CDR3: CASSPRDREGQPQHF. DNA of the CDR3: TGTGCCAGCAGCCCCCGGGACAGGGAAGGTCAGCCCCAGCATTTT.

V gene TRBV18 combines with J gene TRBJ2-3; maybe TRBD2 (5 bases). This CDR3 has 15 amino acids. V was cut by 3 bases and J by 2 bases, with 12 bases left in between. The V gene's germline CDR1 is KGHSH and CDR2 LQKENI. CDR3 bases: TGTGCCAGCTCACCCGGACTGGGCTACACAGATACGCAGTATTTT. It specifies CASSPGLGYTDTQYF.

The rearrangement uses TRBV10-3 and TRBJ1-5; TRBD1 matches 10 bases. The CDR3 has 15 residues. The V and J ends lost 2 bases and 7 bases, in that order; junction bases with no gene match: 5. Germline V CDR1 and CDR2: ENHRY, SYGVKD. CDR3 nucleotide sequence: TGTGCCATCAGTGAGACCCGGGACAGGGGCCAGCCCCAGCATTTT. Translation: CAISETRDRGQPQHF.

This chain links TRBV28 with TRBJ2-7, with D tentatively TRBD2 (5 bases). CDR3 length equals 13 residues. Germline CDR1 is MDHEN and CDR2 is SYDVKM. With 6 bases removed from V and 6 bases from J, the gap between germline ends came to 15 bases. The CDR3 DNA reads TGTGCCAGCAGCCCGCCGAGGGTGTCCGAGCAGTACTTC. It yields the protein CASSPPRVSEQYF.

The chain is built from TRBV6-6 and TRBJ1-5, with TRBD1 as a possible D gene (5 bases). V shed 10 bases and J shed 7 bases, with 14 bases lying between them. This CDR3 spans 12 amino acids. CDR1 MNHNY and CDR2 SVGAGI come from the germline V gene (reference sequence). CDR3 residues: CATGMVQQPQHF. Here the CDR3 DNA reads TGTGCCACAGGGATGGTTCAACAGCCCCAGCATTTT.

The chain couples TRBV4-2 to TRBJ2-2, with 13 nucleotides matching TRBD2. The CDR3 consists of 16 residues. The V gene's germline CDR1 is LGHNA and CDR2 YNFKEQ. V lost 4 bases and J lost 7; bases outside the gene matches: 6. CDR3 loop: CASSLLAGGRNGELFF. In nucleotides, the CDR3 is TGTGCCAGCAGCCTACTAGCGGGGGGGCGTAACGGGGAGCTGTTTTTT.

The chain has TRBV4-2 and TRBJ1-2; D gene uncertain. This CDR3 is 13 amino acids long. V lost 4 bases and J lost 3, with 9 bases in between. Per the germline V gene, CDR1 is LGHNA and CDR2 is YNFKEQ. The CDR3: CASSPDDYYGYTF. CDR3 DNA: TGTGCCAGCAGCCCTGACGACTACTATGGCTACACCTTC.

The chain uses TRBV7-9 and TRBJ1-1; no clear D gene. This CDR3 contains 13 residues. Germline CDR1 is SEHNR and CDR2 is FQNEAQ (reference sequence). Trimming took off 5 bases at V and 5 bases at J, with 12 bases between the two ends. The CDR3 is CASSPSPGTEAFF. Written as DNA, the CDR3 is TGTGCCAGCAGCCCCAGTCCGGGTACTGAAGCTTTCTTT.

This clone was detected a few times. The chain combines TRBV5-4 with TRBJ1-2; maybe TRBD1 (5 bases). The germline V gene encodes CDR1 SGHNT and CDR2 YYREEE (reference sequence). The CDR3 covers 15 residues. V lost 4 bases and J lost 5, with 18 bases in between. CDR3 nucleotide sequence: TGTGCCAGCAGCACCGGGACTGCAAAATGGTATGGCTACACCTTC. This sequence encodes CASSTGTAKWYGYTF.

V is TRBV4-1 and J is TRBJ1-5, with 9 bases identical to TRBD1. The CDR3 loop spans 14 amino acids. Trimming cost V 4 bases and J 8 bases; bases outside gene matches: 6. The germline gives CDR1 MGHRA, CDR2 YSYEKL. CDR3 bases: TGCGCCAGCAGCCCAGGGACAGGGCTAAAGCCCCAGCATTTT. Its protein product is CASSPGTGLKPQHF.

The chain combines TRBV4-3 with TRBJ2-3; the match to TRBD2 covers 9 bases. The CDR3 is made up of 15 amino acids. With V trimmed by 1 base and J by 4 bases, 3 bases remained unmatched. The germline CDR1 and CDR2 sequences are LGHNA and YSLEER. The DNA for the CDR3 is TGCGCCAGCAGCCAAGCTAGCGGGGTGTCAGATACGCAGTATTTT. It is translated as CASSQASGVSDTQYF.

The chain is built from TRBV4-3 and TRBJ2-1; 8 positions match TRBD1. Germline V CDR1 and CDR2: LGHNA, YSLEER. V lost 1 base and J lost 4; bases outside the gene matches: 3. This CDR3 contains 15 residues. CDR3: CASSQGQGTYNEQFF. The DNA for the CDR3 is TGCGCCAGCAGCCAAGGACAGGGGACTTACAATGAGCAGTTCTTC.

This clone came up a few times. The V call is TRBV27, the J call TRBJ2-2; no definite D call. Germline CDR1 MNHEY, CDR2 SMNVEV (reference sequence). Trimming took 5 bases from V and 2 from J, leaving 21 bases between them. This CDR3 region has 18 residues. The CDR3 DNA is TGTGCCAGCAGTCCCCCAACGAGAGGTCAGAGAAACACCGGGGAGCTGTTTTTT. Residues: CASSPPTRGQRNTGELFF.

The chain uses TRBV5-4 and TRBJ1-1, with 10 bases aligning to TRBD1. The CDR3 consists of 14 residues. V lost 4 bases to trimming and J lost 9 bases; unmatched junction nucleotides: 9. Per germline, CDR1 SGHNT and CDR2 YYREEE (reference sequence). The CDR3 DNA sequence: TGTGCCAGCAGCAAAACCGGGACAGGGGACAAAGCTTTCTTT. As protein: CASSKTGTGDKAFF.

V and J are TRBV30 and TRBJ1-5, with TRBD1 matching 9 bases. V gave up 6 bases and J gave up 1 base; unmatched junction bases: 4. Germline assignment: CDR1 GTSNPN and CDR2 SVGIG (reference sequence). The CDR3 runs to 14 residues. CDR3 DNA: TGTGCCTGCACAGGGGGCTCGAGCAATCAGCCCCAGCATTTT. This translates into CACTGGSSNQPQHF.

As to this clone: Germline and junction disagree at one end, which may indicate a read error. The chain employs TRBV30 and TRBJ1-5; possibly TRBD1 for D (6 bases). Germline CDR1 GTSNPN, CDR2 SVGIG (reference sequence). The CDR3 totals 14 residues. CDR3 in DNA: TGTGCCTGGGCCGAAGGACAGCTAAATCAGCCCCAGAATTTT. As protein: CAWAEGQLNQPQNF.

V gene TRBV6-1 combines with J gene TRBJ1-1, with 7 bases that match TRBD1. The CDR3 consists of 14 residues. CDR1 MNHNS and CDR2 SASEGT come from the germline V gene. V dropped 3 bases and J dropped 5; count of bases not matched to a gene: 6. CDR3 region: CASSDRDSVTEAFF. In DNA, the CDR3 is TGTGCCAGCAGTGACCGGGACAGTGTTACTGAAGCTTTCTTT.

This rearrangement joins TRBV6-5 to TRBJ1-5; 12 bases map to TRBD1. Germline values: CDR1 MNHEY, CDR2 SVGAGI. J was trimmed by 4 bases and V by 6 bases; bases with no gene match: 1. The CDR3 is 14 residues long. For the CDR3, the DNA is TGTGCCAGCAGGGGACAGGGGGCAAATCAGCCCCAGCATTTT. Translation gives CASRGQGANQPQHF.

J is TRBJ2-7 and V is TRBV10-2, with D possibly matching TRBD2 (5 bases). The CDR3 is 13 amino acids. CDR1 is WSHSY and CDR2 is SAAADI in the germline V gene. V was pared by 6 bases and J by 2 bases, with 11 bases between. The CDR3 DNA follows: TGCGCCAGCAGACTAGGCTTAACCTACGAGCAGTACTTC. As protein: CASRLGLTYEQYF.

V is TRBV27 and J is TRBJ2-3; tentatively, D is TRBD1 (6 bases). Looked up from germline, CDR1 is MNHEY and CDR2 is SMNVEV (reference sequence). The CDR3 length is 12 residues. V gave up 5 bases and J gave up 10 bases, with 13 bases separating them. As DNA, the CDR3 is TGTGCCAGCAGTGCGACGACAGGTTCGCAGTATTTT. Translating gives CASSATTGSQYF.

On this clone: A junction boundary mismatches the germline segment, possibly from a read error. The chain combines TRBV6-5 with TRBJ1-5; D is possibly TRBD1 (5 bases). This CDR3 is built from 13 residues. Germline V gives CDR1 MNHEY, CDR2 SVGAGI. The CDR3 DNA reads TGTGCCAGCAGAACAGGAAAAAATCAGCCCCAGAATTTT. This codes for CASRTGKNQPQNF.

The chain couples TRBV5-1 to TRBJ2-7, with TRBD1 matching over 10 bases. CDR3 length: 15 residues. V trimming: 4 bases; J trimming: 4 bases; junction bases outside the gene matches: 8. Germline-derived CDR1 and CDR2 are SGHRS and YFSETQ. The DNA of the CDR3 is TGCGCCAGCAGCGGGGACAGGGGCTCTTGGTACGAGCAGTACTTC. Translated, it gives CASSGDRGSWYEQYF.

This rearrangement joins TRBV29-1 to TRBJ1-5, with TRBD1 identical over 7 bases. The CDR3 contains 12 residues. V was clipped by 4 bases and J by 5 bases; unmatched bases: 2. Germline V gene sequence: CDR1 SQVTM, CDR2 ANQGSEA. In nucleotides, the CDR3 is TGCAGCGTTGGGGACAGACATCAGCCCCAGCATTTT. It specifies CSVGDRHQPQHF.

The chain employs TRBV2 and TRBJ1-1; the match to TRBD1 covers 10 bases. The CDR3 has 14 amino acids. The germline V gene has CDR1 SNHLY and CDR2 FYNNEI. The V and J ends lost 7 bases and 6 bases, in that order; junction bases with no gene match: 8. The CDR3 loop reads CASNNRDRGPEAFF. The DNA of the CDR3 is TGTGCCAGCAACAATCGGGACAGGGGCCCTGAAGCTTTCTTT.

The chain has TRBV6-5 and TRBJ1-3; D may be TRBD1 (5 bases). Per germline, CDR1 MNHEY and CDR2 SVGAGI. V was clipped by 5 bases and J by 0 bases, with 11 bases between them. CDR3 length: 15 amino acids. The CDR3: CASSTGLNSGNTIYF. CDR3 DNA sequence: TGTGCCAGCAGTACGGGACTCAACTCTGGAAACACCATATATTTT.

The chain joins TRBV30 to TRBJ2-5; 9 positions match TRBD1. The V gene's germline CDR1 is GTSNPN and CDR2 SVGIG (reference sequence). The CDR3 extends over 15 amino acids. With 0 bases clipped from V and 3 bases from J, the junction kept 5 bases outside the gene matches. CDR3 nucleotide sequence: TGTGCCTGGAGTGTAGTACGGACAGGGGAAGAGACCCAGTACTTC. Translating gives CAWSVVRTGEETQYF. Together with reference TRBV30 and TRBJ2-5, the CDR3 gives the full variable domain: SQTIHQWPATLVQPVGSPLSLECTVEGTSNPNLYWYRQAAGRGLQLLFYSVGIGQISSEVPQNLSASRPQDRQFILSSKKLLLSDSGFYLCAWSVVRTGEETQYFGPGTRLLVL.

This chain uses TRBV12-5 with TRBJ2-5, with 7 positions matching TRBD2. Trimming cost V 5 bases and J 4 bases; bases outside gene matches: 10. CDR1 is LGHNT and CDR2 is FRNRAP in the germline V gene. The CDR3 is 15 amino acids. CDR3 nucleotide sequence: TGTGCTAGTGGTCCCCGCTGGGCTAGCGGAGAGACCCAGTACTTC. As protein: CASGPRWASGETQYF.